Detailed here is one TCR beta chain. Enrollment of patients from Seattle took place during active infection, with longitudinal follow-up. These data originate in a study of blood T cell repertoires in COVID-19. As for the study in general: COVID-19 samples collected from the United States, Italy and Spain covered acute and convalescent phases. Sources were T cells, B-cell-depleted T cells, or PBMCs; the material itself was cDNA or gDNA.

As handled by the study authors: Estimated nucleated cell counts came from reference gene primer amplification. Repertoires were generated with immunoSEQ multiplex PCR, while TCRdb's copy carries only in-frame clones and drops some. V and J calls and clone size are as listed in that table; D and trimming were resolved from the DNA. The table includes about 260,000 clones, over 75% detected once. V was clipped by 1 base and J by 6 bases, with 13 bases between them. Germline V gives CDR1 SEHNR, CDR2 FQNEAQ (reference sequence). The CDR3 is 15 residues long. The sequence was collected from a woman aged 70 to 79 with COVID-19, enrolled during active disease. The chain uses TRBV7-9 and TRBJ1-5; D is ambiguous. The sample taken for sequencing was peripheral blood. For the CDR3, the DNA is TGTGCCAGCAGCTTAGGCTTGGGGAGTCTTCAGCCCCAGCATTTT. Its protein product is CASSLGLGSLQPQHF. Supplemented by reference TRBV7-9 and TRBJ1-5, the full variable domain reads DTGVSQNPRHKITKRGQNVTFRCDPISEHNRLYWYRQTLGQGPEFLTYFQNEAQLEKSRLLSDRFSAERPKGSFSTLEIQRTEQGDSAMYLCASSLGLGSLQPQHFGDGTRLSIL.